This TCR beta chain was found in a study of T cell responses to AZD1222 COVID-19 vaccine. Data came from immunoSEQ multiplex PCR; TCRdb stores just in-frame clones and leaves some out. Among 95,000 to 110,000 clones listed, around 91% were seen once. The length of the CDR3 is 16 residues. Germline V gives CDR1 SGHDN, CDR2 FVKESK. After removal of 0 bases from V and 6 bases from J, the junction contained 9 bases not matched to a gene. The sample consisted of peripheral blood, taken on day 0 of AZD1222 vaccination. This receptor was taken from an adult in good health. The rearrangement joins TRBV14 to TRBJ2-7; 9 bases align to TRBD2. The CDR3 reads CASSQEGGSGRSEQYF. The CDR3 nucleotides are TGTGCCAGCAGCCAAGAAGGGGGTAGCGGGAGATCCGAGCAGTACTTC.